A single sample gave rise to the 31 T cell receptor beta chains below, sequenced in a study of T cells in Graves' hyperthyroidism and ophthalmopathy (dated by TCRdb to between 2018 and 2021). To prepare the library, multiplex PCR was applied. Sequenced on an Illumina HiSeq 2000. TCR beta CDR3 regions were amplified from RNA transcripts. For the first round of RT-PCR on the TCR CDR3, the HTBI primer set was used together with the Qiagen OneStep RT-PCR kit. TCRdb passed the public sequencing reads through fastp at Q25 and MiXCR, retaining productive beta sequences. Each CDR3 protein appears once, grouped with its most common genes and DNA. The sample table holds hundreds of thousands of distinct CDR3 sequences, of which 35% were seen once. The ten largest clones take up around a third of the sample. Sequencing used blood. The receptors were sampled from a middle-aged woman with Graves' hyperthyroidism.

The V call is TRBV7-8, the J call TRBJ2-7, with 7 nucleotides matching TRBD2. This CDR3 is 17 amino acids long. Germline V gene lookup returns CDR1 SGHVS and CDR2 FQNEAQ. Losses at the gene ends were 4 bases for V and 3 bases for J; bases not matched to a gene: 15. CDR3 in amino acids: CASSSTEGRADGYEQYF. Here the CDR3 DNA reads TGTGCCAGCAGCTCCACGGAAGGGAGGGCGGATGGCTACGAGCAGTACTTC.

A note on this clonotype: One base away lies a much larger clone, so this may be a sequencing read error. Given the absence of the conserved phenylalanine or tryptophan at the CDR3 end, a read error is likely. The chain employs TRBV14 and TRBJ2-7; D is perhaps TRBD2 (5 bases). The V gene's germline CDR1 is SGHDN and CDR2 FVKESK. The CDR3 runs 13 residues. Trimming removed 5 bases at V and 3 bases at J, with 11 bases between. This CDR3 is CASSSGVHYEQYS. The CDR3 DNA sequence: TGTGCCAGCAGCTCCGGGGTCCACTACGAGCAGTACTCC.

CDR3 DNA sequence: TGCAGTGCTAGGGGGGCCAACGTCCTGACTTTC. This encodes CSARGANVLTF. This rearrangement joins TRBV20-1 to TRBJ2-6; D remains ambiguous. CDR3 size: 11 residues. Germline values: CDR1 DFQATT, CDR2 SNEGSKA (reference sequence). V lost 3 bases, J lost 4 bases, and 1 base lay in between.

This clonotype was recorded a few times. Written as DNA, the CDR3 is TGTGCCAGCAGTCTCACGATGCAGGGCCTAGATGAAGCTTTCTTT. It translates to CASSLTMQGLDEAFF. This chain joins TRBV6-1 and TRBJ1-1; perhaps TRBD1 as D (5 bases). This CDR3 contains 15 residues. CDR1 is MNHNS, CDR2 SASEGT, per germline. Deletions cut 5 bases from V and 7 bases from J, with 20 bases between.

With regard to this clonotype: A far bigger clonotype differs at one base, so this is likely a read error. The rearrangement uses TRBV7-9 and TRBJ2-7, with D possibly being TRBD1 (6 bases). Germline V lookup: CDR1 SEHNR, CDR2 FQNEAQ (reference sequence). This CDR3 has 13 amino acids. For the CDR3, the DNA is TGTGCCAGCAGCCTTGGACAGACCTACGAGCGGTACTTC. Translating gives CASSLGQTYERYF.

This clonotype has a count of ten or more. The rearrangement uses TRBV6-1 and TRBJ2-7; 7 nucleotides line up with TRBD2. CDR3 length: 13 residues. The V gene's germline CDR1 is MNHNS and CDR2 SASEGT. V lost 8 bases, J lost 6 bases, and 10 bases stayed unmatched. CDR3 in DNA: TGTGCCAGCCATCCCCTTGGGGGGGTCGAGCAGTACTTC. Translation gives CASHPLGGVEQYF.

The J gene is TRBJ1-1, the V gene TRBV10-1; 7 bases match TRBD1. V was pared by 2 bases and J by 2 bases, with 8 bases of the junction left unmatched. Looked up from germline, CDR1 is WNHNN and CDR2 is SYGVQD (reference sequence). CDR3 length: 16 residues. CDR3 region: CASSELPRDSNTEAFF. In nucleotides, the CDR3 is TGCGCCAGCAGTGAGCTTCCTCGGGACAGCAACACTGAAGCTTTCTTT.

This clonotype has more than one count but fewer than ten. The J gene is TRBJ1-1, the V gene TRBV5-8; D ambiguous. The CDR3 spans 14 residues. Germline assignment: CDR1 SGHTS and CDR2 YDEGEE. Trimming took off 4 bases at V and 4 bases at J, with 14 bases between the two ends. Here the CDR3 reads CASSEGRIGTEAFF. In DNA form, the CDR3 reads TGTGCCAGCAGCGAGGGTAGGATCGGCACTGAAGCTTTCTTT.

This clonotype was observed at least ten times. This chain connects TRBV2 to TRBJ2-2; 7 bases are shared with TRBD1. The CDR3 has 14 residues. V dropped 8 bases and J dropped 5; count of bases not matched to a gene: 8. Per the germline V gene, CDR1 is SNHLY and CDR2 is FYNNEI. CDR3: CASQRQGGTGELFF. The CDR3 DNA is TGTGCCAGCCAACGACAGGGTGGGACCGGGGAGCTGTTTTTT.

This chain uses TRBV27 with TRBJ1-2; D might be TRBD1 (6 bases). The CDR3 has 15 residues. Trimming pared 5 bases from V and 4 bases from J, leaving 17 bases between. The V gene's germline CDR1 is MNHEY and CDR2 SMNVEV (reference sequence). The CDR3 DNA reads as TGTGCCAGCAGTCCTCCTGGACAGCAAGGCTATGGCTACACCTTC. Encoded protein: CASSPPGQQGYGYTF.

In its sample, this clonotype was seen a few times. The chain uses TRBV7-2 and TRBJ2-5, with a tentative D call TRBD1 (6 bases). V was cut by 4 bases and J by 4 bases, with 16 bases left in between. Looked up from germline, CDR1 is SGHTA and CDR2 is FQGNSA. The CDR3 consists of 15 residues. The CDR3 protein is CASSSEGQSGETQYF. CDR3 nucleotide sequence: TGTGCCAGCAGCTCGGAAGGACAGTCGGGAGAGACCCAGTACTTC.

This clonotype was observed a handful of times. This chain joins TRBV12-3 or TRBV12-4 and TRBJ2-7, with 8 nucleotides matching TRBD2. J gave up 6 bases and V 3 bases, and 1 base lay outside the gene matches. This CDR3 comprises 12 residues. CDR3 DNA: TGTGCCAGCAGTTTTAGCGGGATCGAGCAGTACTTC. Its protein product is CASSFSGIEQYF.

The sample holds many counts of this clonotype. The chain links TRBV20-1 to TRBJ1-5; D unresolved. Looked up from germline, CDR1 is DFQATT and CDR2 is SNEGSKA (reference sequence). Trimming removed 1 base from V and 5 bases from J, with 9 bases in between. CDR3 length: 13 residues. Here the CDR3 reads CSARVEEYQPQHF. CDR3 DNA: TGCAGTGCTAGAGTTGAGGAGTATCAGCCCCAGCATTTT.

This chain connects TRBV5-8 to TRBJ1-5, with 7 bases identical to TRBD1. This CDR3 spans 17 amino acids. J was trimmed by 3 bases and V by 5 bases; bases with no gene match: 14. Per the germline V gene, CDR1 is SGHTS and CDR2 is YDEGEE. The CDR3 spells CASSSYYDGQANQPQHF. CDR3 nucleotide sequence: TGTGCCAGCAGTTCCTACTATGACGGACAGGCCAATCAGCCCCAGCATTTT. The full variable domain, rest sourced from reference TRBV5-8 and TRBJ1-5, is EAGVTQSPTHLIKTRGQQATLRCSPISGHTSVYWYQQALGLGLQFLLWYDEGEERNRGNFPPRFSGRQFPNYSSELNVNALELEDSALYLCASSSYYDGQANQPQHFGDGTRLSIL.

This clonotype was recorded at least ten times. CDR3 in amino acids: CASSQSGEQYF. In DNA form, the CDR3 reads TGTGCCAGCAGCCAATCGGGCGAGCAGTACTTC. The chain carries TRBV14 and TRBJ2-7; D gene unclear. The germline V and J ends were trimmed by 2 bases and 6 bases, with 5 bases remaining between them. The germline CDR1 and CDR2 sequences are SGHDN and FVKESK. There are 11 residues in the CDR3.

V and J are TRBV29-1 and TRBJ1-1, with 10 bases that match TRBD1. CDR3 length: 16 residues. The V gene's germline CDR1 is SQVTM and CDR2 ANQGSEA. The ends lost 8 bases at V and 7 bases at J; junction bases unmatched: 19. CDR3: CSQYPTGTGDNVEAFF. The CDR3 DNA follows: TGCAGCCAGTACCCCACCGGGACAGGGGATAATGTTGAAGCTTTCTTT.

The genes are TRBV27 and TRBJ1-5, with 9 bases lining up with TRBD1. The ends lost 4 bases at V and 4 bases at J; junction bases unmatched: 5. Germline lookup yields CDR1 MNHEY and CDR2 SMNVEV (reference sequence). The CDR3 extends over 15 amino acids. CDR3 protein: CASSYTGQGNQPQHF. The CDR3 bases are TGTGCCAGCAGTTACACGGGACAGGGAAATCAGCCCCAGCATTTT.

V and J are TRBV4-3 and TRBJ1-4; 9 bases match TRBD1. The CDR3 sequence is 17 residues long. The germline V gene has CDR1 LGHNA and CDR2 YSLEER. The junction had 4 bases not matched to a gene; V was cut back by 2 bases and J by 0 bases. Here the CDR3 reads CASSQSRQGATNEKLFF. In DNA form, the CDR3 reads TGCGCCAGCAGCCAATCGCGACAGGGGGCAACTAATGAAAAACTGTTTTTT.

In its sample, this clonotype was seen once. V and J are TRBV2 and TRBJ1-5; 10 nucleotides line up with TRBD1. Per germline, CDR1 SNHLY and CDR2 FYNNEI. V gave up 6 bases and J gave up 0 bases; unmatched junction bases: 8. The CDR3 has 17 residues. CDR3 in amino acids: CASRLTGGGNSNQPQHF. The CDR3 nucleotides are TGTGCCAGCAGGTTGACAGGGGGCGGGAATAGCAATCAGCCCCAGCATTTT.

This clonotype appeared a few times. This chain uses TRBV20-1 with TRBJ2-7, with D unclear. The germline CDR1 and CDR2 sequences are DFQATT and SNEGSKA (reference sequence). Trimming removed 2 bases at V and 3 bases at J, with 26 bases between. There are 18 residues in the CDR3. Here the CDR3 reads CSARPSLRTTEKDYEQYF. DNA of the CDR3: TGCAGTGCTAGACCGTCCTTGAGGACCACGGAAAAAGACTACGAGCAGTACTTC.

Remarks on this clonotype: A clone one base away is much larger, so this may be a read error. This sequence joins TRBV7-2 and TRBJ1-2; TRBD1 aligns across 9 bases. This CDR3 region has 14 residues. The germline V gene has CDR1 SGHTA and CDR2 FQGNSA. The DNA of the CDR3 is TGTGCCGGCAGCTTACAGGGGGCGGGCTATGGCTACACCTTC. Its protein product is CAGSLQGAGYGYTF. Supplemented by reference TRBV7-2 and TRBJ1-2, the full variable domain reads GAGVSQSPSNKVTEKGKDVELRCDPISGHTALYWYRQSLGQGLEFLIYFQGNSAPDKSGLPSDRFSAERTGGSVSTLTIQRTQQEDSAVYLCAGSLQGAGYGYTFGSGTRLTVV.

Many counts were recorded for this clonotype. The chain combines TRBV20-1 with TRBJ2-7; no definite D call. This CDR3 has 13 amino acids. Germline V CDR1 and CDR2: DFQATT, SNEGSKA (reference sequence). V lost 1 base to trimming and J lost 2 bases, with 9 bases between them. The CDR3 region has the DNA TGCAGTGCTAGAGCGGCGGCAGCCTACGAGCAGTACTTC. It encodes CSARAAAAYEQYF.

This clonotype was seen ten or more times. The chain couples TRBV7-9 to TRBJ1-2; no definite D call. V lost 2 bases and J 6 bases, leaving 7 bases between the germline ends. Germline CDR1 is SEHNR and CDR2 is FQNEAQ (reference sequence). This CDR3 comprises 12 residues. The CDR3 sequence: CASSLPQNGYTF. CDR3 sequence (DNA): TGTGCCAGCAGCTTACCACAGAATGGCTACACCTTC.

As for this clonotype: This may stem from a read error, because a much larger clone lies one nucleotide away. This chain's CDR3 is CSVDYLPTGELFF. The DNA for the CDR3 is TGCAGCGTTGACTATCTTCCTACCGGGGAGCTGTTTTTT. This chain connects TRBV29-1 to TRBJ2-2; no clear D. There are 13 residues in the CDR3. CDR1 is SQVTM, CDR2 ANQGSEA, per germline. Trimming stripped 3 bases from V and 5 bases from J, with 10 bases between.

Comments on this clonotype: This may be a read error, as it is one base from a much larger clone. This chain connects TRBV6-5 to TRBJ1-4; no definite D call. This CDR3 is 14 amino acids long. CDR1 is MNHEY and CDR2 is SVGAGI in the germline V gene. V was trimmed by 2 bases and J by 4 bases, leaving 8 bases between them. The CDR3 loop reads CASSYLAGNEKLFF. The CDR3 DNA sequence: TGTGCCAGCAGTTACCTGGCAGGTAATGAAAAACTGTTTTTT.

Points on this clonotype: This sequence may be a read error, since a much larger clone differs from it by one base. The V call is TRBV4-1, the J call TRBJ1-6; D is possibly TRBD1 (5 bases). Looked up from germline, CDR1 is MGHRA and CDR2 is YSYEKL. The length of the CDR3 is 14 residues. Here the CDR3 reads CANSQVRDSSPLHF. CDR3 nucleotides: TGCGCCAACAGCCAAGTCAGGGATAGTTCACCCCTCCACTTT.

This clonotype was counted only a few times. The chain employs TRBV2 and TRBJ2-1; D is uncertain. Germline CDR1 reads SNHLY; CDR2 reads FYNNEI. Trimming took off 8 bases at V and 9 bases at J, with 8 bases between the two ends. This CDR3 is built from 10 residues. CDR3 DNA sequence: TGTGCCAGCTCAGGCGGTGAGCAGTTCTTC. This codes for CASSGGEQFF.

This clonotype was detected once. V and J are TRBV7-8 and TRBJ1-1, with a tentative D call TRBD1 (5 bases). The CDR3 has 16 residues. Trimming removed 2 bases at V and 3 bases at J, with 16 bases between. Germline V gives CDR1 SGHVS, CDR2 FQNEAQ. The DNA of the CDR3 is TGTGCCAGCAGCTTAAACCCCTGGGGGGGATACACTGAAGCTTTCTTT. Its protein is CASSLNPWGGYTEAFF.

This sequence joins TRBV7-2 and TRBJ2-3; D not certain. In germline, CDR1 is SGHTA, CDR2 FQGNSA. Trimming removed 5 bases at V and 3 bases at J, with 9 bases between. CDR3 size: 13 residues. CDR3 in amino acids: CASSTWTTDTQYF. For the CDR3, the DNA is TGTGCCAGCAGCACTTGGACGACAGATACGCAGTATTTT.

This clonotype was seen more than once but under ten times. This sequence joins TRBV19 and TRBJ1-2, with D perhaps TRBD1 (6 bases). CDR1 and CDR2 (germline): LNHDA, SQIVND (reference sequence). CDR3 length: 16 amino acids. V was cut by 9 bases and J by 0 bases, with 20 bases left in between. The chain's CDR3 is CASQTIYRESNYGYTF. The DNA of the CDR3 is TGTGCCAGCCAGACGATTTACAGGGAATCTAACTATGGCTACACCTTC.

This sequence joins TRBV12-3 or TRBV12-4 and TRBJ2-7, with a possible D match to TRBD2 (5 bases). This CDR3 spans 17 amino acids. The V end lost 0 bases, the J end lost 2 bases, and 17 bases lay between the germline ends. The CDR3 coding sequence is TGTGCCAGCAGTTTAGCTGCCGGACGGAGGCTCCCCTACGAGCAGTACTTC. Translating gives CASSLAAGRRLPYEQYF.